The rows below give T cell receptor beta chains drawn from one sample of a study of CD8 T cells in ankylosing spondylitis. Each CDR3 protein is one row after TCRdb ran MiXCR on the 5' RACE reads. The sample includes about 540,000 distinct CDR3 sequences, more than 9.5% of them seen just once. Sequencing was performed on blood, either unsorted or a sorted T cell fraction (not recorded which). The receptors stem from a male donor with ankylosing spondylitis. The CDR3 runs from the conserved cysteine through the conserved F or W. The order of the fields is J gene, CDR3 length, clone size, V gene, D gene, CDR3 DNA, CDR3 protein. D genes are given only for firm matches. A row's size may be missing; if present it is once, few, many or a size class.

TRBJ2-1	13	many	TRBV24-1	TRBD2	TGTGCCACCAGTGATTTGGGGGGGGGGGAGCAGTTCTTC	CATSDLGGGEQFF
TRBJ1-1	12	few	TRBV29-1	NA	TGCAGCGTTGAAGTTCAGAACACTGAAGCTTTCTTT	CSVEVQNTEAFF
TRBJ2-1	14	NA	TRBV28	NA	TGTGCCAGCAGTTTGGGGCAGGGCGTCGATGAGCAGTTCTTC	CASSLGQGVDEQFF
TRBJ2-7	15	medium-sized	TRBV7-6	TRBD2	TGTGCCAGCAGCTTATCTGGTCTAGCGGGAGCCGAGCAGTACTTC	CASSLSGLAGAEQYF
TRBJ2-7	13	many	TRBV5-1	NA	TGCGCCAGCAGCCAACGGGATTCCTACGAGCAGTACTTC	CASSQRDSYEQYF
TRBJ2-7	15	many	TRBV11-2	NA	TGTGCCAGCAGCTTAGTGTTGGACAAGACCTACGAGCAGTACTTC	CASSLVLDKTYEQYF
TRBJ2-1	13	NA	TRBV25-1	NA	TGTGCCAGCAGTGTAGGAAGAGACAATGAGCAGTTCTTC	CASSVGRDNEQFF
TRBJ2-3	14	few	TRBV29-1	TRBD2	TGCAGCGCTGGGGGGGGAGTCGGCACAGATACGCAGTATTTT	CSAGGGVGTDTQYF
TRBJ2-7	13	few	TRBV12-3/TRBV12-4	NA	TGTGCCAGCAGTTTCGGGCTAGTAGGCGAGCAGTACTTC	CASSFGLVGEQYF
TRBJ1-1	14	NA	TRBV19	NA	TGTGCCAGTAGTGCCCGGGACATTTTCACTGAAGCTTTCTTT	CASSARDIFTEAFF
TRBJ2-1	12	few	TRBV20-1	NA	TGCAGTGCTAGAGATTCCGGGACACGGGACCTCTTC	CSARDSGTRDLF
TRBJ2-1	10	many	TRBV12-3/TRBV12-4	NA	TGTGCCAGCAGTTTTCACGGGCAGTTCTTC	CASSFHGQFF
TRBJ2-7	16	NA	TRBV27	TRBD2	TGTGCCAGCAGTCCCGGGACTAGCGGAAAGTCCTACGAGCAGTACTTC	CASSPGTSGKSYEQYF
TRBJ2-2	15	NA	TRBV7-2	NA	TGTGCCAGCAGCTTAGGCGCAGGGTTAACCGGGGAGCTGTTTTTT	CASSLGAGLTGELFF
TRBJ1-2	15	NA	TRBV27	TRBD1	TGTGCCAGCAGTTTATCAGGCGCAGGGGGGGGCGGCTACACCTTC	CASSLSGAGGGGYTF
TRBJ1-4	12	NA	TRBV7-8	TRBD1	TGTGCCAGCGGGGACAGTAATGAAAAACTGTTTTTT	CASGDSNEKLFF
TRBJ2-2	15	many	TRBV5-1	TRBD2	TGCGCCAGCAGCTCTAGGACTAGCGGGACCGGGGAGCTGTTTTTT	CASSSRTSGTGELFF
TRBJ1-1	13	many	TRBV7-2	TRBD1	TGTGCCAGCAGCCCGCAGGGGGCCTCTGAAGCTTTCTTT	CASSPQGASEAFF
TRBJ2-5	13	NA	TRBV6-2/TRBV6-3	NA	TGTGCCAGCAGACCCGGGGCTGGGGAGACCCAGTACTTC	CASRPGAGETQYF
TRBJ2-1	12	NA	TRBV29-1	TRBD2	TGCAGCGTTGCTGGGACTAGCGATGAGCAGTTCTTC	CSVAGTSDEQFF
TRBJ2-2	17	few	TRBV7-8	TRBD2	TGTGCCAGCAGCTTCGGGACTAGCGGAACTAACACCGGGGAGCTGTTTTTT	CASSFGTSGTNTGELFF
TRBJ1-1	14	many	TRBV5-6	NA	TGTGCCAGCAGCTTGGGGGCCGGCGGCGCTGAAGCTTTCTTT	CASSLGAGGAEAFF
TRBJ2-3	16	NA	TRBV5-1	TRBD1	TGCGCCAGCAGCTTGGTGGGGGACAGACGCACAGATACGCAGTATTTT	CASSLVGDRRTDTQYF
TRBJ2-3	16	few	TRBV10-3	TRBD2	TGTGCCATCAGTGTAGGTGCGGGAGGGATCACAGATACGCAGTATTTT	CAISVGAGGITDTQYF
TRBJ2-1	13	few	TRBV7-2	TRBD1	TGTGCCAGCAGCTTAGTGCTTACAGGGGTCCAGTTCTTC	CASSLVLTGVQFF
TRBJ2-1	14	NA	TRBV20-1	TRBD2	TGCAGTGCTAGGGCTAGCGGGATTCTAAATGAGCAGTTCTTC	CSARASGILNEQFF
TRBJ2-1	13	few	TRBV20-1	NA	TGCAGTGCTAGGGAGGACTATTACAATGAGCAGTTCTTC	CSAREDYYNEQFF
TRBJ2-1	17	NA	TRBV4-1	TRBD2	TGCGCCAGCAGCCAAACAGGACTAGCGGGGGAGGGAAGTGAGCAGTTCTTC	CASSQTGLAGEGSEQFF
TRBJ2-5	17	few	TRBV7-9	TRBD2	TGTGCCAGCAGTCCCCACTGGCTAGCGGGCTTACAAGAGACCCAGTACTTC	CASSPHWLAGLQETQYF
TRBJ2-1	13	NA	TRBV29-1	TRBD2	TGCAGCGTTGAGCCTAGCGGGAGTGGTGAGCAGTTCTTC	CSVEPSGSGEQFF
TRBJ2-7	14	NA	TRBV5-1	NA	TGCGCCAGCAGCGCCGCGCAGGGTAGATACGAGCAGTACTTC	CASSAAQGRYEQYF
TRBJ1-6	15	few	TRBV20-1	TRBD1	TGCAGTGCTAGAGGACAGGGAGGGAGGAATTCACCCCTCCACTTT	CSARGQGGRNSPLHF
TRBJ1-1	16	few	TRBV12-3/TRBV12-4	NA	TGTGCCAGCAGTTTAGGTCCCAGGGAATCGAGCACTGAAGCTTTCTTT	CASSLGPRESSTEAFF
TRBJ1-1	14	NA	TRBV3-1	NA	TGTGCCAGCAGAAGACAGGCGTCGAACACTGAAGCTTTCTTT	CASRRQASNTEAFF
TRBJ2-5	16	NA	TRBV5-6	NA	TGTGCCAGCAGCCTCGGGCCTCCCTCCCTACAAGAGACCCAGTACTTC	CASSLGPPSLQETQYF
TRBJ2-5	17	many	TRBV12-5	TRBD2	TGTGCTAGTGGTTTGGGACCCCCAAGCGGGAGAGGAGAGACCCAGTACTTC	CASGLGPPSGRGETQYF
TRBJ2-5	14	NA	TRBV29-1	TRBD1	TGCAGCGTTGAAGTGGGACAGGGCGGAGAGACCCAGTACTTC	CSVEVGQGGETQYF
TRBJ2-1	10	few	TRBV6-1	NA	TGTGCCACCAACCAGTATGAGCAGTTCTTC	CATNQYEQFF
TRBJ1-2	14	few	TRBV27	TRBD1	TGTGCCAGCAGTTCAGGGGGATCCCCCTATGGCTACACCTTC	CASSSGGSPYGYTF
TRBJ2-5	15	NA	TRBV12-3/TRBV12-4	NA	TGTGCCAGCAGTGCGGCCTCCCCGATGGTAAAGACCCAGTACTTC	CASSAASPMVKTQYF
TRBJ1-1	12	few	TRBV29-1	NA	TGCAGCGTTGATAACGGGGTGAGGGAAGCTTTCTTT	CSVDNGVREAFF
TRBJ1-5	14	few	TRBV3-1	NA	TGTGCCAGCAGCCAAGAATGGATGGACCAGCCCCAGCATTTT	CASSQEWMDQPQHF
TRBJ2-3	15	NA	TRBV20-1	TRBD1	TGCAGTGCTAGGCACACGGGACAGGGACCAGATACGCAGTATTTT	CSARHTGQGPDTQYF
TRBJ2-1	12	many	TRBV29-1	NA	TGCAGCGTTGTACAGGGTGTCAATGAGCAGTTCTTC	CSVVQGVNEQFF
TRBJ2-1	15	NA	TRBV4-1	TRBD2	TGCGCCAGCAGCCAAGATGGGGGGGAAGACAATGAGCAGTTCTTC	CASSQDGGEDNEQFF
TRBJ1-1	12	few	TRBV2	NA	TGTGCCAGGGGACAAAGGAACACTGAAGCTTTCTTT	CARGQRNTEAFF
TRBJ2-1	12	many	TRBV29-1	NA	TGCAGCGTCATACTGGGGTACAATGAGCAGTTCTTC	CSVILGYNEQFF
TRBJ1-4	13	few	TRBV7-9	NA	TGTGCCAGCAAAGGAGGGAGAGGTGAAAAACTGTTTTTT	CASKGGRGEKLFF
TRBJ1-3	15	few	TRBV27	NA	TGTGCCAGCAGTCGGACAGCCCACTCTGGAAACACCATATATTTT	CASSRTAHSGNTIYF